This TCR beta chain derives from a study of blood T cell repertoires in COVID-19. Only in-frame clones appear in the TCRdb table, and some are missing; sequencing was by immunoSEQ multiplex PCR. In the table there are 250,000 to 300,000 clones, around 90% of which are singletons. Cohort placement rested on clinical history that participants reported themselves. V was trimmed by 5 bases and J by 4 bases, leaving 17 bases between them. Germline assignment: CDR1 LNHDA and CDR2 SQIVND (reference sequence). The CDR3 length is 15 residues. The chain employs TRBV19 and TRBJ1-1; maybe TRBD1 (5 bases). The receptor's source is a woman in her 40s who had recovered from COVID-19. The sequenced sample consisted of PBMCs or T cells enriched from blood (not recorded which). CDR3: CASSPPSGRVTEAFF. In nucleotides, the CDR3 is TGTGCCAGTAGTCCACCCTCCGGCAGGGTCACTGAAGCTTTCTTT.